This note documents a single T cell receptor (beta chain) sequence. Its antigen is not identified. For every donor, one blood sample of 2.5 ml was drawn. CDR1 and CDR2 from the germline V gene are DFQATT and SNEGSKA (reference sequence). CDR3 size: 15 residues. This sample was taken from a study of monozygotic twins with inflammatory bowel disease. Study-wide findings and caveats: The existence of one strong signal or clonotype linked to IBD lacked support.

TCRdb reworked the 5' RACE reads into one entry per CDR3 protein, no DNA. The sample shows fewer than 550,000 distinct CDR3 sequences, and around 2.4% sits with its ten largest clones. The origin of this receptor is a human donor with ulcerative colitis or Crohn's disease, or a healthy co-twin of an affected twin (not recorded which). The chain is built from TRBV20-1 and TRBJ1-6. The material sequenced was blood. Here the CDR3 reads CSAPMGSSYNSPLHF.